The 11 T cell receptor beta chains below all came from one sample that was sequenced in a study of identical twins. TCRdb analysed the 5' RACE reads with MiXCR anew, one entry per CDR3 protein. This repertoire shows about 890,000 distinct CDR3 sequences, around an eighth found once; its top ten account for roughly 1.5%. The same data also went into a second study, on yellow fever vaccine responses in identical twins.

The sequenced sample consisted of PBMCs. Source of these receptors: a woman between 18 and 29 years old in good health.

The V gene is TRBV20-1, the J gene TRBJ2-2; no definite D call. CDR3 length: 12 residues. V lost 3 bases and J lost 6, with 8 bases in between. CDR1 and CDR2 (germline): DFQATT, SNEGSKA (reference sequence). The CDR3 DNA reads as TGCAGTGCTAGTTATAGCCCCGGGGAGCTGTTTTTT. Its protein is CSASYSPGELFF.

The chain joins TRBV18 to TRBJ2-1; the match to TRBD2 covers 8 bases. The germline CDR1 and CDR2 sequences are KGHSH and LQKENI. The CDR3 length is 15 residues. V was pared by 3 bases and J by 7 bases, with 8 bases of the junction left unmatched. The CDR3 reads CASSPAGGLQNEQFF. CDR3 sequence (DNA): TGTGCCAGCTCACCCGCGGGGGGCCTACAGAATGAGCAGTTCTTC.

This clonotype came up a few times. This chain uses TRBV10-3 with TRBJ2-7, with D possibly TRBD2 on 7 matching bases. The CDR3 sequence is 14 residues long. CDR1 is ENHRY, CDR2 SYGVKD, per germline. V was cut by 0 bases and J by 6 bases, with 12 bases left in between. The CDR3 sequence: CAISESSGGFEQYF. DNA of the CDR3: TGTGCCATCAGTGAGTCGTCGGGGGGCTTCGAGCAGTACTTC.

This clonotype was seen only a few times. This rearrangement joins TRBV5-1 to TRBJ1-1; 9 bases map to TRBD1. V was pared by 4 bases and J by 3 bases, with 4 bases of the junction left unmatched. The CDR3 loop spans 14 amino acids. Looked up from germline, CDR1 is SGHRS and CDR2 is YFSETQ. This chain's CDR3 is CASSKDRGYTEAFF. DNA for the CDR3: TGCGCCAGCAGCAAGGACAGGGGATACACTGAAGCTTTCTTT.

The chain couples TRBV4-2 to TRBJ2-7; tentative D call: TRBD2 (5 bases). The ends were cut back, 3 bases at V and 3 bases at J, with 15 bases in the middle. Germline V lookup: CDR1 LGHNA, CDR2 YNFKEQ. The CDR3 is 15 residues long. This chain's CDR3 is CASSQNTALVYEQYF. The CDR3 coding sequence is TGTGCCAGCAGCCAGAATACCGCACTAGTCTACGAGCAGTACTTC.

The CDR3 nucleotides read TGTGCCAGCAGTTCTTACTACAGCGCTAACTATGGCTACACCTTC. Translated, it gives CASSSYYSANYGYTF. V gene TRBV12-3 or TRBV12-4 combines with J gene TRBJ1-2; D gene ambiguous. V was cut by 4 bases and J by 0 bases, with 12 bases left in between. This CDR3 region has 15 residues.

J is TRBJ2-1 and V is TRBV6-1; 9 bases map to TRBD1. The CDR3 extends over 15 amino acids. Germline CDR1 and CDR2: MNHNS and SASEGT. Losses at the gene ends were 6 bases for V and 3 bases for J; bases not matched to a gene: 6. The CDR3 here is CASRATGGVYNEQFF. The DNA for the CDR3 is TGTGCCAGCAGGGCTACAGGGGGCGTCTACAATGAGCAGTTCTTC.

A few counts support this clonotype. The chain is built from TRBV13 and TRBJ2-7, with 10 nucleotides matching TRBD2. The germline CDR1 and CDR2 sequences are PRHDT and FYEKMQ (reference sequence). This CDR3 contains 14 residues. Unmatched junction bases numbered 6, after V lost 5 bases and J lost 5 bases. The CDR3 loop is CASSHGSGGNEQYF. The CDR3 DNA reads TGTGCCAGCAGCCACGGTAGCGGGGGGAACGAGCAGTACTTC.

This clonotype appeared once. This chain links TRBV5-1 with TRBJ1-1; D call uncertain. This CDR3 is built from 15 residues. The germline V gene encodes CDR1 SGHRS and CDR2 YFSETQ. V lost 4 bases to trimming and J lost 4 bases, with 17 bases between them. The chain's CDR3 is CASSLTSTFSTEAFF. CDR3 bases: TGCGCCAGCAGCCTCACCTCGACATTCTCCACTGAAGCTTTCTTT.

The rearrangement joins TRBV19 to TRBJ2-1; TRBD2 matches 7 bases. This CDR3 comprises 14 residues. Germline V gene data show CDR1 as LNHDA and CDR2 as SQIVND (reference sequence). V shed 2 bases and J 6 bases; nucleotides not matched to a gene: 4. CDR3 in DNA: TGTGCCAGTAGTATACGCACTAGCGTCAATGAGCAGTTCTTC. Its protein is CASSIRTSVNEQFF.

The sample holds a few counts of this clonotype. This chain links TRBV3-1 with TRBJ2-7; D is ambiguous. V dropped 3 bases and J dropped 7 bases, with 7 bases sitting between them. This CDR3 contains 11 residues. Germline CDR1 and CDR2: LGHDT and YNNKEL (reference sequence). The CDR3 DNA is TGTGCCAGCAGCCAGGGCAGGGAGCAGTACGTC. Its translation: CASSQGREQYV.